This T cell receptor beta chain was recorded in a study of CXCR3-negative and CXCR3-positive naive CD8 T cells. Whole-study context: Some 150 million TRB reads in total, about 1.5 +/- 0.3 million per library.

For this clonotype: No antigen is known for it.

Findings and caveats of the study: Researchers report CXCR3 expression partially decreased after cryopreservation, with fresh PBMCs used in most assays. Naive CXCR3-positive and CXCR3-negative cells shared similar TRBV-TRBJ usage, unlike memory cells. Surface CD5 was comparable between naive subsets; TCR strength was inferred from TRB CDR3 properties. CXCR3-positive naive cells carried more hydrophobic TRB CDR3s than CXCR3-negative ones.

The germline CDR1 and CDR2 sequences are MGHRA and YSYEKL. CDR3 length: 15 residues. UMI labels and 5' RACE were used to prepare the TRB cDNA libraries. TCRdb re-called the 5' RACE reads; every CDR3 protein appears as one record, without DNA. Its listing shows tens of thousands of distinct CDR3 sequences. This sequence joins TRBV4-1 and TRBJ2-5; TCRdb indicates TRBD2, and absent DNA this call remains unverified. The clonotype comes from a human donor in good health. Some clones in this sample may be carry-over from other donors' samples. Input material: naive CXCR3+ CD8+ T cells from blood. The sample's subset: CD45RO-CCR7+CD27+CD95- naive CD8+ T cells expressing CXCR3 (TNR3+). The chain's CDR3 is CASSPLLAEQETQYF.